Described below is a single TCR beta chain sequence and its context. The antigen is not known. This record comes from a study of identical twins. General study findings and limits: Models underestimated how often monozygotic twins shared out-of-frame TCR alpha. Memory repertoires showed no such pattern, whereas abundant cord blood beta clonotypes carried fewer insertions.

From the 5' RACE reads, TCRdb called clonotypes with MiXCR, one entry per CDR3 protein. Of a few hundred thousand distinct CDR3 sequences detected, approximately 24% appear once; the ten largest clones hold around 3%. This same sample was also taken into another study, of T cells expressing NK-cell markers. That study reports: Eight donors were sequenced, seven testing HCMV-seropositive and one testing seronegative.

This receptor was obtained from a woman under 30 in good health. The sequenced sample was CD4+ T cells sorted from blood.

The CDR3 region is CAISNMATNEKLFF. The DNA of the CDR3 is TGTGCCATCAGTAACATGGCAACTAATGAAAAACTGTTTTTT. V usage is TRBV10-3 and J usage is TRBJ1-4; no clear D gene. The CDR3 spans 14 residues. CDR1 ENHRY and CDR2 SYGVKD come from the germline V gene. With 5 bases removed from V and 0 bases from J, the gap between germline ends came to 7 bases.